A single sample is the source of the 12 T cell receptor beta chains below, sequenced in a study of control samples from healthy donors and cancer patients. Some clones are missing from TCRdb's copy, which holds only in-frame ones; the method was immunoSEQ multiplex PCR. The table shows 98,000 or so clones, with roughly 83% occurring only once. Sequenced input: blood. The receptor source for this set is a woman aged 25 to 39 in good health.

The DNA of the CDR3 is TGTGCCAGTCGGGGGGGTAATGAGCAGTTCTTC. This codes for CASRGGNEQFF. This chain links TRBV12-3 or TRBV12-4 with TRBJ2-1, with 8 bases aligning to TRBD2. The CDR3 spans 11 residues. V gave up 9 bases and J gave up 7 bases; unmatched junction bases: 2.

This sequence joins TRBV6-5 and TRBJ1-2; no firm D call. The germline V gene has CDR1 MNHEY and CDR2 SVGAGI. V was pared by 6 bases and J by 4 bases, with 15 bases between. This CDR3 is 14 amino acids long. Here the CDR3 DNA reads TGTGCCAGCAGCCCCCCGTCCAGACCCTATGGCTACACCTTC. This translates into CASSPPSRPYGYTF.

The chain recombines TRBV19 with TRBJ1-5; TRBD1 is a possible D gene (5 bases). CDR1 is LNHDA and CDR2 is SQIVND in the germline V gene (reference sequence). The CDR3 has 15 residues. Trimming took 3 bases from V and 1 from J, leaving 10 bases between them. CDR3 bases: TGTGCCAGTAGTATTTTGGGGGAAAGCAATCAGCCCCAGCATTTT. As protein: CASSILGESNQPQHF.

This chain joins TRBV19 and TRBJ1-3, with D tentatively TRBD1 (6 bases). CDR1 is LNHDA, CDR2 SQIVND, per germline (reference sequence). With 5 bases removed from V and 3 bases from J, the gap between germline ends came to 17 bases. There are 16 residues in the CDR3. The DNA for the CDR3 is TGTGCCAGTAGTGTACGGGGGGCAGCGAGTGGAAACACCATATATTTT. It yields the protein CASSVRGAASGNTIYF.

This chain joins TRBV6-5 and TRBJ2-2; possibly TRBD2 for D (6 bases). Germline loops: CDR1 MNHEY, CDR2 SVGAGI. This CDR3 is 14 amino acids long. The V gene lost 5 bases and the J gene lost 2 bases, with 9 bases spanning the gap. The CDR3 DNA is TGTGCCAGCAGTCCCGGGACTAACACCGGGGAGCTGTTTTTT. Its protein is CASSPGTNTGELFF.

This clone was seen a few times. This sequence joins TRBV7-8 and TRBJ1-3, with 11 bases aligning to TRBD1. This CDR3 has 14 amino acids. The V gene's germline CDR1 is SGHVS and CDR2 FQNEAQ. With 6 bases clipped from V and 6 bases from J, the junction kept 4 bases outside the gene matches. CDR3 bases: TGTGCCAGCAGGGGACAGGGGGGGGAAAACACCATATATTTT. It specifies CASRGQGGENTIYF.

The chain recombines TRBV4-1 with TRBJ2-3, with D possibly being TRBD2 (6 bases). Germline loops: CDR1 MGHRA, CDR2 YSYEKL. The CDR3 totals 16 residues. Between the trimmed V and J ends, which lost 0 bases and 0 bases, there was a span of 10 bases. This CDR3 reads CASSQDGGTSTDTQYF. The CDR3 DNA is TGCGCCAGCAGCCAAGACGGGGGAACTAGCACAGATACGCAGTATTTT.

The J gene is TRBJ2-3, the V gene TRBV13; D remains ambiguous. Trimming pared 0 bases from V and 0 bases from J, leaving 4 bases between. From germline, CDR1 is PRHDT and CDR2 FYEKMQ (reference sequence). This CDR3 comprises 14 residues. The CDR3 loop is CASSLGPSTDTQYF. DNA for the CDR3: TGTGCCAGCAGCTTAGGCCCTAGCACAGATACGCAGTATTTT.

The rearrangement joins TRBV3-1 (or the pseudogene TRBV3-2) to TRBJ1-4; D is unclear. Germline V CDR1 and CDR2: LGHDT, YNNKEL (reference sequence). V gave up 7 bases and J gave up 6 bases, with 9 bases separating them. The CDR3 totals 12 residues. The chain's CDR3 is CASTRKYEKLFF. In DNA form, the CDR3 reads TGTGCCAGCACCCGAAAGTATGAAAAACTGTTTTTT.

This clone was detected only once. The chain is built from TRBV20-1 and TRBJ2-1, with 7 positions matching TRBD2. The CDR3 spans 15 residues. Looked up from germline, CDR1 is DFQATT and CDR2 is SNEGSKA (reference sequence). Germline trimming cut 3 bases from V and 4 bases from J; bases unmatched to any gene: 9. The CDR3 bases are TGCAGTGCTAGTGCTCGGGGGGTACTATACAATGAGCAGTTCTTC. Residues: CSASARGVLYNEQFF.

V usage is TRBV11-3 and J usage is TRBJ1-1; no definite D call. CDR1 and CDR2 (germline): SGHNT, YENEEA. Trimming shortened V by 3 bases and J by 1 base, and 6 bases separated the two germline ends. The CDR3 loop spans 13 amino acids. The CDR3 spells CASSFERNTEAFF. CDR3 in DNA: TGTGCCAGCAGCTTCGAAAGGAACACTGAAGCTTTCTTT.

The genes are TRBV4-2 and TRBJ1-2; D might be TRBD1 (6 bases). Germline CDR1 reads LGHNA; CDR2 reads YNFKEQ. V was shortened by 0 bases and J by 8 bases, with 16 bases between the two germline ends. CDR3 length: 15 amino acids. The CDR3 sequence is CASSQETGPIPGYTF. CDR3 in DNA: TGTGCCAGCAGCCAAGAGACAGGTCCTATTCCGGGCTACACCTTC.